This T cell receptor beta chain appears in the sequencing data of a study of T cell repertoires in cytomegalovirus infection. On the study more broadly: Public TCR beta signatures provided an indication of both CMV infection and a matching HLA type. Study-level findings and limits: Predominance within the ex vivo response was attributable to HLA-C-restricted CMV-specific TCR beta clonotypes.

TCRdb analysed the reads with MiXCR anew, one entry per CDR3 protein. The sample carries 650,000 to 850,000 distinct CDR3 sequences, about 29% recorded once. This CDR3 is 11 amino acids long. V dropped 10 bases and J dropped 2 bases, with 9 bases sitting between them. CDR1 is SNHLY and CDR2 is FYNNEI in the germline V gene. Worth noting for this clonotype: Its antigen is not identified.

This specimen was cultured CD8+ T cells from PBMCs, taken from culture after CMV antigen stimulation. The receptor was derived from a human donor in good health (CMV status not recorded). Some clones in this sample may be carry-over from other donors' samples. The rearrangement uses TRBV2 and TRBJ2-7; D not certain. CDR3 residues: CAIDIPYEQYF. CDR3 in DNA: TGTGCCATAGACATTCCCTACGAGCAGTACTTC.